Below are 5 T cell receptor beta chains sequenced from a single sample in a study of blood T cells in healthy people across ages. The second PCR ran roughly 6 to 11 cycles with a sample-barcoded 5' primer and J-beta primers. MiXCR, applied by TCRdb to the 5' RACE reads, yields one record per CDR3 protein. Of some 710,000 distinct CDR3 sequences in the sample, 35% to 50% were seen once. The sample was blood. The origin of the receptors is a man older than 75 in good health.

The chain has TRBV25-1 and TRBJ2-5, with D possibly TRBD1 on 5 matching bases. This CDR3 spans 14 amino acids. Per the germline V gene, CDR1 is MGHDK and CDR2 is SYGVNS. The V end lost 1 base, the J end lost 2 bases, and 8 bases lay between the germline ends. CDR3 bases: TGTGCCAGCAGTGAATTTGGGGCGCAAGAGACCCAGTACTTC. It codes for CASSEFGAQETQYF.

CDR3 amino acids: CASSLFPQDYNEQFF. In nucleotides, the CDR3 is TGTGCCAGCAGTTTATTTCCCCAGGATTACAATGAGCAGTTCTTC. The J gene is TRBJ2-1, the V gene TRBV27; D remains ambiguous. Trimming removed 1 base from V and 4 bases from J, with 11 bases in between. The CDR3 loop spans 15 amino acids. CDR1 and CDR2 (germline): MNHEY, SMNVEV (reference sequence).

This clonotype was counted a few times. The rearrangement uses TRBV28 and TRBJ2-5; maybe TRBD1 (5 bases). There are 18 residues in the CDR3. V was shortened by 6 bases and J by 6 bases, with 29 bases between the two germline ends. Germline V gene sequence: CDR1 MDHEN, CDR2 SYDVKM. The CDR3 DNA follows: TGTGCCAGCAGCCATCGATTGGGAAGGACACGTAGAGACAAGACCCAGTACTTC. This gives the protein CASSHRLGRTRRDKTQYF.

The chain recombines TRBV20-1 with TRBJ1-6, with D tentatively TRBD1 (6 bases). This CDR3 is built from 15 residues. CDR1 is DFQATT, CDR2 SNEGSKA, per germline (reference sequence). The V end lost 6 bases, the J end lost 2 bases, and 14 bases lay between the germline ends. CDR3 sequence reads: CSALFGQTYNSPLHF. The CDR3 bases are TGCAGTGCACTTTTCGGACAGACCTATAATTCACCCCTCCACTTT.

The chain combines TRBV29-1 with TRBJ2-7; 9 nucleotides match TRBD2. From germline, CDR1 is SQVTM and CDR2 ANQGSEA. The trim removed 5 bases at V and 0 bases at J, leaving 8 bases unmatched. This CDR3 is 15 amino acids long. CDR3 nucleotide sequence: TGCAGCGTTACCATGACTAGCGGATTCTCCTACGAGCAGTACTTC. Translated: CSVTMTSGFSYEQYF.